The present T cell receptor (beta chain) was sequenced within a study of Tregs in tolerant kidney transplant recipients. Data came from immunoSEQ multiplex PCR; TCRdb stores just in-frame clones and leaves some out. The sample includes some 90,000 clones, around 90% seen only once; the top ten take around 4.5%. This sequence was found in a human donor in good health. The sequenced material came from CD8+ T cells from blood.

CDR3 coding DNA: TGCGCCAGCAGCCCAGACGGGAGGGCTGGAAACACCATATATTTT. This codes for CASSPDGRAGNTIYF. This rearrangement joins TRBV4-1 to TRBJ1-3; D call uncertain. Trimming took off 4 bases at V and 2 bases at J, with 12 bases between the two ends. The CDR3 has 15 residues. CDR1 is MGHRA and CDR2 is YSYEKL in the germline V gene.